This paragraph reports one T cell receptor beta chain. This clone has just a few counts. It lacks a known antigen. The sample holds no much larger clone one base away, and base qualities are not on file. This sample was taken from a study of T cell responses to AZD1222 COVID-19 vaccine (dated by TCRdb to about 2021). Notes on the research overall: AZD1222 recipients with second doses at about 4 weeks or about 12 weeks were pooled, because spike-specific TCR depth and breadth did not differ between schedules. A total of more than 230 trial participants underwent TCR sequencing, of whom some 210 received two doses of AZD1222 and about 26 received two doses of the MenACWY control vaccine. Trial participants were enrolled into age subgroups of 18-55, 56-69 and 70-plus years, which contained around 150, 28 and 57 TCR-sequenced participants, respectively.

The CDR3 regions of human TCRbeta chains were analyzed by immunosequencing. Per the original workflow: Repertoire TCRs were matched against a reference library of SARS-CoV-2-specific TCRs generated with the MIRA antigen-specificity platform. Breadth was defined as the fraction of unique TCRs that were SARS-CoV-2-associated. Depth was defined as the fraction of total T cells that were SARS-CoV-2-associated. Using the MIRA data, each spike-specific TCR was assigned both to the spike region to which the TCR was reactive and to a CD4 or CD8 class. Log10-transformed breadth and depth values were compared by one-way ANOVA with Sidak's multiple comparisons tests. The table was pulled from immuneACCESS by TCRdb, which kept in-frame rearrangements only. Such tables lose some clones; where checked, under half of the loss comes from unresolved V genes, and the rest has no known cause. V and J calls plus clone size are reproduced from that table; the DNA served to infer D and trimming. The sample contains 95,000 to 130,000 clones, more than 75% of them found a single time. 6.5% to 9.5% of the sample is taken by the ten largest.

The full study reports these points: Participants were mostly white British and included more females than males, and it was suggested by the authors that clonal diversity may have been underestimated. Conclusions about previously exposed vaccinees were limited because only six or seven AZD1222 recipients were SARS-CoV-2 seropositive at baseline. CD4 TCRs associated with the vaccine covered the entire spike protein, and the dominant responses were in regions 160-218 and 743-854. No day 14 peak-response samples were available, so repertoires were characterized only after the peak T cell response. In the small 56-69-year group, the increase in depth fell short of significance, most likely because of low power. After two AZD1222 doses, spike-specific TCR breadth and depth were significantly higher than at day 0 and than in MenACWY recipients. Reportedly, almost half of the unique spike-specific TCRs recognized epitopes lying outside the regions that are mutated in the B.1.351 and B.1.1.7 variants.

The meaning of the sample's time point label: baseline before first vaccination. The vaccinee samples were drawn from two UK trials, COV001 and COV002, one of which was a single-blind randomized controlled phase 2/3 trial testing AZD1222 (ChAdOx1 nCoV-19) in healthy adults. Trial participant PBMC samples were collected at day 0 and day 28 after the second dose for TCRbeta chain sequencing. V drops 0 bases and J drops 5 bases, leaving 4 bases in between. Inclusive of the bounding cysteine and phenylalanine, the CDR3 is 12 residues long. Only CDR3 DNA remains: 36 bases, in frame from the first base. Looking up the germline V gene yields CDR1 MGHRA and CDR2 YSYEKL.

The receptor's source is an adult in good health. Recombination joined TRBV4-1 with TRBJ1-2, with the D gene not confidently named. The source was peripheral blood, collected on day 0 of AZD1222 vaccination. This receptor carries the CDR3 CASSQDGYGYTF. The base sequence is TGCGCCAGCAGCCAAGACGGGTATGGCTACACCTTC.